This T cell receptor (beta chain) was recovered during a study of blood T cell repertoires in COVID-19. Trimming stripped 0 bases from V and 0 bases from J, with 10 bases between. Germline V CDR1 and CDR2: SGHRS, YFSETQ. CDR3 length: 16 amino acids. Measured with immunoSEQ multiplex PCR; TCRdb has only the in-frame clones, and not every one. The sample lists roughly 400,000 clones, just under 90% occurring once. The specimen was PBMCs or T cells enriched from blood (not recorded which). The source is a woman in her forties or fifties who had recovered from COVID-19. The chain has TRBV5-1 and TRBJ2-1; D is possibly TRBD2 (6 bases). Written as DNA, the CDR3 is TGCGCCAGCAGCTTGGTTGCGGGGTACTCCTACAATGAGCAGTTCTTC. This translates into CASSLVAGYSYNEQFF.